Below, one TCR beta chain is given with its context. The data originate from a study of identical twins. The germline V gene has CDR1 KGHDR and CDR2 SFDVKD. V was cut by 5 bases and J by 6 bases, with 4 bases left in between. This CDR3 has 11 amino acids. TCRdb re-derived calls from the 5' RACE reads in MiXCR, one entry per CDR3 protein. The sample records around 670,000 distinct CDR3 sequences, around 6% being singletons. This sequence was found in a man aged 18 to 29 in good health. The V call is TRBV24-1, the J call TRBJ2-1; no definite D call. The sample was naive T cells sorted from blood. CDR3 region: CATSVFNEQFF. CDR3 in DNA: TGTGCCACCAGTGTGTTCAATGAGCAGTTCTTC.